This T cell receptor beta chain was captured in a study of T-cell reconstitution after alpha-beta-depleted transplantation in children. V lost 6 bases and J 2 bases, leaving 17 bases between the germline ends. Germline V lookup: CDR1 MNHEY, CDR2 SMNVEV (reference sequence). This CDR3 comprises 15 residues. Findings of the study overall: After one year, T-cell counts and TCRbeta diversity mostly came from new T cells. Reports say that about two months after transplant, the alpha-beta T cells came out of several hundred graft clones that had expanded.

Unique molecular identifiers were incorporated during preparation of the TCRbeta library. Via MiXCR, TCRdb re-called the PCR reads, giving one row per CDR3 protein. This sample has approximately 350,000 distinct CDR3 sequences, with around 15% found just once. There are a few counts of this clonotype. Its target is not known. Sequenced material: PBMCs, mostly from graft donor cells, taken 360 days after TCRalphabeta/CD19-depleted stem cell transplant. The J gene is TRBJ2-7, the V gene TRBV27; a weak D match, TRBD2 (6 bases). The receptor was isolated from a male patient aged 2-10 years who had a stem cell transplant for acute lymphoblastic leukemia, so the T cells may come from the graft donor. This CDR3 reads CASRPLEGVTYEQYF. The CDR3 DNA follows: TGTGCCAGCAGACCCTTGGAGGGAGTTACCTACGAGCAGTACTTC.